Only a few counts were recorded for the clone carrying this TCR beta chain. This sample stems from a study of T-cell reconstitution after alpha-beta-depleted transplantation in children. Unique molecular identifiers were used in preparing the TCRbeta library. TCRdb ran MiXCR on the PCR reads and lists one entry per CDR3 protein. The table shows a few hundred thousand distinct CDR3 sequences, with around a tenth occurring only once. From germline, CDR1 is SEHNR and CDR2 FQNEAQ (reference sequence). The CDR3 contains 12 residues. Trimming left V 6 bases short and J 3 bases short, with 8 bases between. This sample comprised PBMCs from the stem cell graft donor, obtained from the stem cell graft. The clonotype originates from a human donor who donated a stem cell graft to a child with acute lymphoblastic leukemia. The chain recombines TRBV7-9 with TRBJ1-1; no clear D gene. The CDR3 loop reads CASRRADTEAFF. DNA of the CDR3: TGTGCCAGCAGGAGGGCGGACACTGAAGCTTTCTTT.